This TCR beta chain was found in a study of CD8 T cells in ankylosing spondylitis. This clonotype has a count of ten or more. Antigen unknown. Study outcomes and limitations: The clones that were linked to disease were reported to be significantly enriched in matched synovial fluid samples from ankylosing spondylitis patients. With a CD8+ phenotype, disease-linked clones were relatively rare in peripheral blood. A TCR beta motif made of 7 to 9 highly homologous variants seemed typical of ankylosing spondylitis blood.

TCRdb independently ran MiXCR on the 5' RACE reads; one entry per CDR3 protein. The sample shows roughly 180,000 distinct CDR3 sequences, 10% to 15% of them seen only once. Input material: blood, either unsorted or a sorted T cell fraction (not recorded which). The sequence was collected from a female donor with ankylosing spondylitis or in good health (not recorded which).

The CDR3 spells CASSHNLYNNEQFF. CDR3 coding DNA: TGTGCCAGCAGCCATAACCTTTACAACAATGAGCAGTTCTTC. This chain connects TRBV14 to TRBJ2-1; D remains unclear. The CDR3 loop spans 14 amino acids. Per the germline V gene, CDR1 is SGHDN and CDR2 is FVKESK. The V end was cut by 3 bases, the J end by 5 bases, with 11 bases between.